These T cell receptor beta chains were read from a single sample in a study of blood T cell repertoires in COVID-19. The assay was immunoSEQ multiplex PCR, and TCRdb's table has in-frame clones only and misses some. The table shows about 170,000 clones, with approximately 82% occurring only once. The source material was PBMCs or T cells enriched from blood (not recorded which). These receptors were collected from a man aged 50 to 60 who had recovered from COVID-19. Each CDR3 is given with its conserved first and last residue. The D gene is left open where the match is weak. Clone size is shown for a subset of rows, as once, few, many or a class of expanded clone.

CDR3nt: TGCGCCAGCAGCGTACAGGAGTCTAACTATGGCTACACCTTC
CDR3aa: CASSVQESNYGYTF
abundance: -
v_gene: TRBV4-1
d_gene: -
j_gene: TRBJ1-2

CDR3nt: TGTGCCTGGGGAAGGCGGGGGTCTAGACAAGAGACCCAGTACTTC
CDR3aa: CAWGRRGSRQETQYF
abundance: once
v_gene: TRBV30
d_gene: TRBD2
j_gene: TRBJ2-5

CDR3nt: TGTGCCAGCAGCCAACGGCAGGGTGGGTTACTCTATGGCTACACCTTC
CDR3aa: CASSQRQGGLLYGYTF
abundance: -
v_gene: TRBV3-1/TRBV3-2
d_gene: -
j_gene: TRBJ1-2

CDR3nt: TGTGCCACCAGCAGAGATAAAGCCTATGGCTACACCTTC
CDR3aa: CATSRDKAYGYTF
abundance: -
v_gene: TRBV15
d_gene: -
j_gene: TRBJ1-2

CDR3nt: TGTGCCAGCAGCGTCGCAATAACAGGGGGCGTTGGAAACACCATATATTTT
CDR3aa: CASSVAITGGVGNTIYF
abundance: -
v_gene: TRBV9
d_gene: TRBD1
j_gene: TRBJ1-3

CDR3nt: TGCAGCGTGACACGGGGTTTAATGAACACTGAAGCTTTCTTT
CDR3aa: CSVTRGLMNTEAFF
abundance: -
v_gene: TRBV29-1
d_gene: -
j_gene: TRBJ1-1

CDR3nt: TGTGCCAGCAGCCTCGACAGGATAGGTAATTCACCCCTCCACTTT
CDR3aa: CASSLDRIGNSPLHF
abundance: -
v_gene: TRBV7-9
d_gene: -
j_gene: TRBJ1-6

CDR3nt: TGTGCCAGCAACCCGAGAGGACAGGGTAAGGGGGCCCAGCATTTT
CDR3aa: CASNPRGQGKGAQHF
abundance: -
v_gene: TRBV28
d_gene: TRBD1
j_gene: TRBJ1-5

CDR3nt: TGTGCCACCAGTGGGTACGGGACAGACCGAAATCAAGAGACCCAGTACTTC
CDR3aa: CATSGYGTDRNQETQYF
abundance: -
v_gene: TRBV24-1
d_gene: TRBD1
j_gene: TRBJ2-5

CDR3nt: TGCGCCAGCAGCCAAGTCGGTAGGGCCGGGGGAGGCAATCAGCCCCAGCATTTT
CDR3aa: CASSQVGRAGGGNQPQHF
abundance: -
v_gene: TRBV4-1
d_gene: -
j_gene: TRBJ1-5

CDR3nt: TGTGCCAGCAGTTTATACAACGGGGGGTATGGGACTGAAGCTTTCTTT
CDR3aa: CASSLYNGGYGTEAFF
abundance: -
v_gene: TRBV28
d_gene: -
j_gene: TRBJ1-1

CDR3nt: TGTGCCAGCAGCTCCCAGGACAGGGCTTACGAGCAGTACTTC
CDR3aa: CASSSQDRAYEQYF
abundance: -
v_gene: TRBV21-1
d_gene: -
j_gene: TRBJ2-7

CDR3nt: TGCGCCAGCAGCCCACAGGGGGGGAACACTGAAGCTTTCTTT
CDR3aa: CASSPQGGNTEAFF
abundance: -
v_gene: TRBV5-1
d_gene: TRBD1
j_gene: TRBJ1-1

CDR3nt: TGCGCCACGGCGTGGGGCCCAGTATCCCAAGAGACCCAGTACTTC
CDR3aa: CATAWGPVSQETQYF
abundance: -
v_gene: TRBV4-1
d_gene: -
j_gene: TRBJ2-5

CDR3nt: TGTGCCAGCAGCGTAGCTAAGGACAGGGGACGGCTTTCACCCCTCCACTTT
CDR3aa: CASSVAKDRGRLSPLHF
abundance: once
v_gene: TRBV9
d_gene: TRBD1
j_gene: TRBJ1-6

CDR3nt: TGTGCCACCCAACCGGGGTCAGGTGTCAATGAGCAGTTCTTC
CDR3aa: CATQPGSGVNEQFF
abundance: -
v_gene: TRBV27
d_gene: -
j_gene: TRBJ2-1

CDR3nt: TGTGCCAGCAGTGAATGGGGCCTGTCGCAGGGAACGGCTTTCTTT
CDR3aa: CASSEWGLSQGTAFF
abundance: few
v_gene: TRBV25-1
d_gene: -
j_gene: TRBJ1-1

CDR3nt: TGTGCCAGCAGTTTTTCGACTGAAGCTTTCTTT
CDR3aa: CASSFSTEAFF
abundance: -
v_gene: TRBV12-3/TRBV12-4
d_gene: -
j_gene: TRBJ1-1

CDR3nt: TGCGCCAGCAGCGTACAGGGGTTGTCTGGAAACACCATATATTTT
CDR3aa: CASSVQGLSGNTIYF
abundance: -
v_gene: TRBV5-1
d_gene: TRBD1
j_gene: TRBJ1-3

CDR3nt: TGTGCCAGTAACTCTGCTCAGGGCCGCAATCAGCCCCAGCATTTT
CDR3aa: CASNSAQGRNQPQHF
abundance: -
v_gene: TRBV19
d_gene: -
j_gene: TRBJ1-5

CDR3nt: TGTGCCAGCAGCCAAGGGACAGGGGGCTACGAGCAGTACTTC
CDR3aa: CASSQGTGGYEQYF
abundance: -
v_gene: TRBV7-3
d_gene: TRBD1
j_gene: TRBJ2-7

CDR3nt: TGTGCCTGGAGTGATTGGACAGGCGGGGAACCCCAGCATTTT
CDR3aa: CAWSDWTGGEPQHF
abundance: -
v_gene: TRBV30
d_gene: TRBD1
j_gene: TRBJ1-5

CDR3nt: TGCGCCAGCAGTGGCCCGGGTAGCAATCAGCCCCAGCATTTT
CDR3aa: CASSGPGSNQPQHF
abundance: -
v_gene: TRBV10-2
d_gene: -
j_gene: TRBJ1-5

CDR3nt: TGTGCCAGTAGTCCGCAGGGGACTGGCTACACCTTC
CDR3aa: CASSPQGTGYTF
abundance: -
v_gene: TRBV19
d_gene: -
j_gene: TRBJ1-2

CDR3nt: TGTGCCAGCAGCCTCAGGAAAGACAATGAGCAGTTCTTC
CDR3aa: CASSLRKDNEQFF
abundance: -
v_gene: TRBV2
d_gene: -
j_gene: TRBJ2-1

CDR3nt: TGTGCCAGCTCACCACGGGAGGACAGGGACCTCCGTGGCTACACCTTC
CDR3aa: CASSPREDRDLRGYTF
abundance: -
v_gene: TRBV18
d_gene: TRBD1
j_gene: TRBJ1-2

CDR3nt: TGCGCCAGCAGCTTGGAGCAGGGTGGTACTGAAGCTTTCTTT
CDR3aa: CASSLEQGGTEAFF
abundance: few
v_gene: TRBV5-1
d_gene: -
j_gene: TRBJ1-1

CDR3nt: TGTGCTAGTGGTTTTATTAGGGGCACTGAAGCTTTCTTT
CDR3aa: CASGFIRGTEAFF
abundance: -
v_gene: TRBV12-5
d_gene: -
j_gene: TRBJ1-1

CDR3nt: TGCGCCAGCAGCTTGCTCTCCGGGACAGGGGGGGAAAAACTGTTTTTT
CDR3aa: CASSLLSGTGGEKLFF
abundance: few
v_gene: TRBV5-1
d_gene: TRBD1
j_gene: TRBJ1-4

CDR3nt: TGTGCCTGGAGGCGCAGGGGGCGGAACGAGCAGTACTTC
CDR3aa: CAWRRRGRNEQYF
abundance: -
v_gene: TRBV30
d_gene: TRBD1
j_gene: TRBJ2-7

CDR3nt: TGTGCCAGCAGCTTAGGGCTAGGAAACACAGATACGCAGTATTTT
CDR3aa: CASSLGLGNTDTQYF
abundance: -
v_gene: TRBV13
d_gene: -
j_gene: TRBJ2-3

CDR3nt: TGTGCCATCAGTGCGAGACAGGGCTCCGAGGGGGAGCTGTTTTTT
CDR3aa: CAISARQGSEGELFF
abundance: few
v_gene: TRBV10-3
d_gene: TRBD1
j_gene: TRBJ2-2

CDR3nt: TGTGCCAGCAGCTTGCAGCAACAGGGACGCTATGGCTACACCTTC
CDR3aa: CASSLQQQGRYGYTF
abundance: -
v_gene: TRBV5-6
d_gene: -
j_gene: TRBJ1-2

CDR3nt: TGCGCCAGCAGGGCACAGGGGATTAGCTATGGCTACACCTTC
CDR3aa: CASRAQGISYGYTF
abundance: few
v_gene: TRBV5-1
d_gene: TRBD1
j_gene: TRBJ1-2

CDR3nt: TGCGCCAGCAGCTTGGTAGCAGGGGAGGGGACTGAAGCTTTCTTT
CDR3aa: CASSLVAGEGTEAFF
abundance: -
v_gene: TRBV5-1
d_gene: -
j_gene: TRBJ1-1

CDR3nt: TGTGCCAGCAGGTCTAGCGGGGGCATCTACCAAGAGACCCAGTACTTC
CDR3aa: CASRSSGGIYQETQYF
abundance: once
v_gene: TRBV7-3
d_gene: TRBD2
j_gene: TRBJ2-5

CDR3nt: TGTGCCAGCAGAGAGCCCTTGAGCTTCTATAGCTACACCTTC
CDR3aa: CASREPLSFYSYTF
abundance: -
v_gene: TRBV6-5
d_gene: -
j_gene: TRBJ1-2

CDR3nt: TGTGCCAGTAGTGGGGGGAGAGAGCAGTTCTTC
CDR3aa: CASSGGREQFF
abundance: few
v_gene: TRBV19
d_gene: -
j_gene: TRBJ2-1

CDR3nt: TGTGCCAGTTGGGGGACAGGGCAGAGAAAGGGACAGCCCCAGCATTTT
CDR3aa: CASWGTGQRKGQPQHF
abundance: -
v_gene: TRBV19
d_gene: TRBD1
j_gene: TRBJ1-5

CDR3nt: TGTGCCAGCCGCCAGGACAGGGTCAACTATGGCTACACCTTC
CDR3aa: CASRQDRVNYGYTF
abundance: -
v_gene: TRBV2
d_gene: TRBD1
j_gene: TRBJ1-2

CDR3nt: TGTGCCAGCAGACTAGGGGGACAGGGGAATCAGCCCCAGCATTTT
CDR3aa: CASRLGGQGNQPQHF
abundance: -
v_gene: TRBV6-6
d_gene: TRBD1
j_gene: TRBJ1-5

CDR3nt: TGTGCCAGCTCACCATGGGACAGGGGGAACACTGAAGCTTTCTTT
CDR3aa: CASSPWDRGNTEAFF
abundance: -
v_gene: TRBV18
d_gene: TRBD1
j_gene: TRBJ1-1

CDR3nt: TGTGCCAGCGCCCGGGCAGGGTCCTACTACAATGAGCAGTTCTTC
CDR3aa: CASARAGSYYNEQFF
abundance: -
v_gene: TRBV7-6
d_gene: -
j_gene: TRBJ2-1

CDR3nt: TGTGCCAGCAGCTTGGAAGCCGGGGTGGGAGGCTACACCTTC
CDR3aa: CASSLEAGVGGYTF
abundance: -
v_gene: TRBV11-2
d_gene: -
j_gene: TRBJ1-2

CDR3nt: TGCAGCGTTGAGGCAGGGGCGACCTACACTGAGGCTTTCTTT
CDR3aa: CSVEAGATYTEAFF
abundance: -
v_gene: TRBV29-1
d_gene: -
j_gene: TRBJ1-1

CDR3nt: TGTGCCAGTAGTATCTCGGATACGCAGTATTTT
CDR3aa: CASSISDTQYF
abundance: -
v_gene: TRBV19
d_gene: -
j_gene: TRBJ2-3

CDR3nt: TGTGCCAGCAGCTTGCCAGGAACCTACGAGCAGTACTTC
CDR3aa: CASSLPGTYEQYF
abundance: many
v_gene: TRBV5-5
d_gene: -
j_gene: TRBJ2-7

CDR3nt: TGTGCCAGCAGCCAAGATCGGGGGGAGACCCAGTACTTC
CDR3aa: CASSQDRGETQYF
abundance: -
v_gene: TRBV3-1/TRBV3-2
d_gene: -
j_gene: TRBJ2-5

CDR3nt: TGCGCCAGCAGCTTGACAGGGATGAACACAGATACGCAGTATTTT
CDR3aa: CASSLTGMNTDTQYF
abundance: -
v_gene: TRBV5-1
d_gene: -
j_gene: TRBJ2-3

CDR3nt: TGTGCCAGCAGTTACAGAGCGGGGGGGCCTGATACGCAGTATTTT
CDR3aa: CASSYRAGGPDTQYF
abundance: -
v_gene: TRBV6-5
d_gene: TRBD2
j_gene: TRBJ2-3

CDR3nt: TGTGCCAGCAGCGCGAATTCACCCCTCCACTTT
CDR3aa: CASSANSPLHF
abundance: few
v_gene: TRBV5-4
d_gene: -
j_gene: TRBJ1-6